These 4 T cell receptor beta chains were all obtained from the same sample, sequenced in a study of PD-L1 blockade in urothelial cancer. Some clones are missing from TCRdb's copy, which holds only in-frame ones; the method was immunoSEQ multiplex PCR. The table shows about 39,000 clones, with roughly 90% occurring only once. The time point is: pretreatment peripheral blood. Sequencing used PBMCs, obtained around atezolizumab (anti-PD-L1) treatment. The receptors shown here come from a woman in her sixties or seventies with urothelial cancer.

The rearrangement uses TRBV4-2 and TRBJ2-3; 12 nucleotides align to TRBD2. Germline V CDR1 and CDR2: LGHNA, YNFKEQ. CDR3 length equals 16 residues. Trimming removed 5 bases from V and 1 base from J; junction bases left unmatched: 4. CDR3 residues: CASSSTSGSGTDTQYF. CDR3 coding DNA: TGTGCCAGCAGCTCGACTAGCGGGAGCGGCACAGATACGCAGTATTTT.

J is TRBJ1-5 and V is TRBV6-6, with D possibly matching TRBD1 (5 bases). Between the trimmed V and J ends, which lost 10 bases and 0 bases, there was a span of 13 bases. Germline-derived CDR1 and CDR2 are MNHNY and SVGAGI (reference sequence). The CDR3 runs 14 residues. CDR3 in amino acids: CAIDREYSNQPQHF. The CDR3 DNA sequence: TGTGCCATCGACAGAGAGTATAGCAATCAGCCCCAGCATTTT.

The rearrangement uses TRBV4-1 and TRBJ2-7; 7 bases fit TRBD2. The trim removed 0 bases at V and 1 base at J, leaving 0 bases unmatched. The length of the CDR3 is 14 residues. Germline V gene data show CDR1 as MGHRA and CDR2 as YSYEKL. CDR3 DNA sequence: TGCGCCAGCAGCCAAGATAGCGGGTCCTACGAGCAGTACTTC. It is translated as CASSQDSGSYEQYF.

The CDR3 sequence: CASRITRGSYNEQFF. CDR3 nucleotide sequence: TGTGCCAGCAGGATAACTAGAGGCTCCTACAATGAGCAGTTCTTC. V is TRBV27 and J is TRBJ2-1; perhaps TRBD2 as D (5 bases). This CDR3 is built from 15 residues. V was shortened by 6 bases and J by 0 bases, with 12 bases between the two germline ends. The germline CDR1 and CDR2 sequences are MNHEY and SMNVEV (reference sequence).